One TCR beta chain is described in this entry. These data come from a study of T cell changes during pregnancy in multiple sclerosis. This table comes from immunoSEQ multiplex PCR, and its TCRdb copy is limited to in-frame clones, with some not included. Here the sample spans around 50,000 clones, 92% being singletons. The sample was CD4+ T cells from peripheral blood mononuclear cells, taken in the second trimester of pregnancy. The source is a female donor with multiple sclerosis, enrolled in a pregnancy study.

CDR3 loop: CASSDAGPNQPQHF. The CDR3 bases are TGTGCCAGCAGTGACGCAGGGCCCAATCAGCCCCAGCATTTT. The J gene is TRBJ1-5, the V gene TRBV6-1; a possible D gene is TRBD1 (5 bases). Germline-derived CDR1 and CDR2 are MNHNS and SASEGT. The CDR3 is 14 amino acids. The ends were cut back, 3 bases at V and 3 bases at J, with 9 bases in the middle.